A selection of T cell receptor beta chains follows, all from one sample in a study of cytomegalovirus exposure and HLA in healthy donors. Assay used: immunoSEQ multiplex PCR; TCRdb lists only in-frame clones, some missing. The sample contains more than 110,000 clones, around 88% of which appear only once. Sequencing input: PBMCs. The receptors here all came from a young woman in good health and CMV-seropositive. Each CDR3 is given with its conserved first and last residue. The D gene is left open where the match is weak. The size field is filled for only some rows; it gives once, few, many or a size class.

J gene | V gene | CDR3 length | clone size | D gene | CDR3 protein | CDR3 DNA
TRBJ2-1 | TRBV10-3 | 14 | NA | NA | CAISDPGRYNEQFF | TGTGCCATCAGTGATCCGGGTCGATACAATGAGCAGTTCTTC
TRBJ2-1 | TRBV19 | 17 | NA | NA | CASGGKGTAYLYNEQFF | TGTGCCAGTGGGGGGAAAGGGACAGCTTACCTCTACAATGAGCAGTTCTTC
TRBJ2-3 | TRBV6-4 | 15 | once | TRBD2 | CASRPAGGRRDTQYF | TGTGCCAGCAGGCCAGCGGGGGGTCGTCGGGATACGCAGTATTTT
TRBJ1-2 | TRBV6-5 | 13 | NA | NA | CASREQADYGYTF | TGTGCCAGCAGGGAACAGGCGGACTATGGCTACACCTTC
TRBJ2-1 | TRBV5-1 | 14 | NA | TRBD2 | CASSLASGGNEQFF | TGCGCCAGCAGCTTGGCTAGCGGGGGCAATGAGCAGTTCTTC
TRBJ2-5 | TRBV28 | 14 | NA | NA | CASSLWDSTETQYF | TGTGCCAGCAGTCTCTGGGACTCCACAGAGACCCAGTACTTC
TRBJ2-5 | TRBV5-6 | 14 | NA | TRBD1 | CASSLAGGRETQYF | TGTGCCAGCAGCTTGGCAGGGGGCAGGGAGACCCAGTACTTC
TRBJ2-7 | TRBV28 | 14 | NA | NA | CASSFGPRPYEQYF | TGTGCCAGCAGTTTTGGCCCTCGCCCCTACGAGCAGTACTTC
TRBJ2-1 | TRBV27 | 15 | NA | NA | CASSVAGVLRNEQFF | TGTGCCAGCAGTGTAGCAGGGGTCTTGAGAAATGAGCAGTTCTTC
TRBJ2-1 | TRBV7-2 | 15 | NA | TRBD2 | CASQRLAGGLREQFF | TGTGCCAGCCAACGACTAGCGGGGGGGCTTCGTGAGCAGTTCTTC
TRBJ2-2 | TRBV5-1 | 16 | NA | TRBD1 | CASSPWTGDNTGELFF | TGCGCCAGCAGCCCCTGGACAGGGGACAACACCGGGGAGCTGTTTTTT
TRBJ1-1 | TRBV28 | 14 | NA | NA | CASSSPGEGTEAFF | TGTGCCAGCAGTTCCCCGGGGGAGGGCACTGAAGCTTTCTTT
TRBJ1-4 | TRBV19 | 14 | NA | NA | CASSMRAVNEKLFF | TGTGCCAGTAGTATGAGGGCCGTCAATGAAAAACTGTTTTTT
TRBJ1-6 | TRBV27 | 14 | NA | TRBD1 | CASRLGQGNSPLHF | TGTGCCAGCAGGTTGGGACAGGGCAATTCACCCCTCCACTTT
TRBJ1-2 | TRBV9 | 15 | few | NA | CASSWTVLGDYGYTF | TGTGCCAGCAGCTGGACAGTCCTAGGAGACTATGGCTACACCTTC
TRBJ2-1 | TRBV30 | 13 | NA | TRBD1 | CAVTGQRYNEQFF | TGTGCCGTAACGGGACAGCGGTACAATGAGCAGTTCTTC
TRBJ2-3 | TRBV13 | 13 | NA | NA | CASSFQGTDTQYF | TGTGCCAGCAGCTTTCAGGGGACAGATACGCAGTATTTT
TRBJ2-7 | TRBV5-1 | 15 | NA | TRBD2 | CASSLAASGGGEQYF | TGCGCCAGCAGCTTGGCGGCTAGCGGGGGTGGCGAGCAGTACTTC
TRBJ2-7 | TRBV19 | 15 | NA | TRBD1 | CASSIDPGQTYEQYF | TGTGCCAGTAGTATAGATCCGGGACAGACCTACGAGCAGTACTTC
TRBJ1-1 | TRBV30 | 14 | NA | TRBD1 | CAWGADRVRPEAFF | TGTGCCTGGGGGGCGGACAGGGTCAGGCCTGAAGCTTTCTTT
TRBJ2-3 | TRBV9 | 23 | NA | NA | CASSVELAKGGGIGGRITDTQYF | TGTGCCAGCAGCGTAGAACTAGCGAAGGGGGGCGGAATCGGCGGACGAATCACAGATACGCAGTATTTT
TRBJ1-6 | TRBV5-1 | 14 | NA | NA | CASSPQDYNSPLHF | TGCGCCAGTTCCCCACAGGATTATAATTCACCCCTCCACTTT
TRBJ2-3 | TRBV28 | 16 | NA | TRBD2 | CASSLFLAGVRDTQYF | TGTGCCAGCAGTTTGTTTCTAGCGGGAGTGCGAGATACGCAGTATTTT
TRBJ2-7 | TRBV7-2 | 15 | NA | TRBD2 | CASSSRAGGNYEQYF | TGTGCCAGCAGCTCAAGAGCGGGGGGGAATTACGAGCAGTACTTC
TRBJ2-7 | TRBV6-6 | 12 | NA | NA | CASSYVAGEQYF | TGTGCCAGCAGTTACGTTGCGGGCGAGCAGTACTTC
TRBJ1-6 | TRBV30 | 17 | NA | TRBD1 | CAWKSGRGSSYNSPLHF | TGTGCCTGGAAGTCGGGCAGGGGGAGCTCCTATAATTCACCCCTCCACTTT
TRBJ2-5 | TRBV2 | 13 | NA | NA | CASSVPGAETQYF | TGTGCCAGCAGTGTCCCAGGGGCGGAGACCCAGTACTTC
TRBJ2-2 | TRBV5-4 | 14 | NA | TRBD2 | CASSLAGGPGELFF | TGTGCCAGCAGCTTAGCGGGGGGGCCCGGGGAGCTGTTTTTT
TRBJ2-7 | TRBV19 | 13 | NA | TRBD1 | CASRQGAAYEQYF | TGTGCCAGTAGACAGGGGGCTGCCTACGAGCAGTACTTC
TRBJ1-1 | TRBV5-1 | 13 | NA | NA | CASSLALGLGAFF | TGCGCCAGCAGCTTGGCCCTGGGCTTAGGAGCTTTCTTT
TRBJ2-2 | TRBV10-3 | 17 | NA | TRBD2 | CAIGPTSGSWNTGELFF | TGTGCCATCGGCCCGACTAGCGGGAGTTGGAACACCGGGGAGCTGTTTTTT
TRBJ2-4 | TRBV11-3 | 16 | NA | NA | CASSPSSGESVNIQYF | TGTGCCAGCAGCCCCAGCTCCGGGGAGTCCGTAAACATTCAGTACTTC
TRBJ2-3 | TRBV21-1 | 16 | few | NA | CASSCREKGCPDTQYF | TGTGCCAGCAGCTGTCGGGAAAAGGGATGCCCAGATACGCAGTATTTT